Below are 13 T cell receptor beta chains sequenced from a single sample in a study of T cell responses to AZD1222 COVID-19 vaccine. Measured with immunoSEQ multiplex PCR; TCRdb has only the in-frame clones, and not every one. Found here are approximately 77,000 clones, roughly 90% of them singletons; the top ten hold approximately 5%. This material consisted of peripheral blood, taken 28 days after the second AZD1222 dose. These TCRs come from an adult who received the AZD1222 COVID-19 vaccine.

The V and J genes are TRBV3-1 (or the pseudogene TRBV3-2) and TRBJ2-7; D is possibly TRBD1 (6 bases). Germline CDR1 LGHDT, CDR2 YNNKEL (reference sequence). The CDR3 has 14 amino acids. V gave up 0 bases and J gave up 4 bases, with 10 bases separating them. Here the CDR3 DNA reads TGTGCCAGCAGCCAAGAGACACAGGGTTACGAGCAGTACTTC. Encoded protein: CASSQETQGYEQYF.

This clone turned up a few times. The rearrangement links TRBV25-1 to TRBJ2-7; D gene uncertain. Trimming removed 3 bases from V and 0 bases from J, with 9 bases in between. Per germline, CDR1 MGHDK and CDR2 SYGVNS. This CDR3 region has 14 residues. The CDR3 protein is CASSDPFRSYEQYF. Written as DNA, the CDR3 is TGTGCCAGCAGTGATCCTTTCCGCTCCTACGAGCAGTACTTC.

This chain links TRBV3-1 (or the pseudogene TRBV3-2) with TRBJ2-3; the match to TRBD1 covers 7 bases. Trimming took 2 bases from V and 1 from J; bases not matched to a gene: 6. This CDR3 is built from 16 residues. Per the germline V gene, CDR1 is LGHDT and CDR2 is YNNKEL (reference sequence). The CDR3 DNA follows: TGTGCCAGCAGCCAATTCGGAACAGGGGGCACAGATACGCAGTATTTT. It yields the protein CASSQFGTGGTDTQYF.

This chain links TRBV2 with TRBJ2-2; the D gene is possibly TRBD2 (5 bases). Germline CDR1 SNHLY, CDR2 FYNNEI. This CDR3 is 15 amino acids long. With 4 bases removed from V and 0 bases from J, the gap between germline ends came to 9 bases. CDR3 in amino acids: CASSGKRTNTGELFF. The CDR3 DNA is TGTGCCAGCAGTGGTAAGCGGACGAACACCGGGGAGCTGTTTTTT.

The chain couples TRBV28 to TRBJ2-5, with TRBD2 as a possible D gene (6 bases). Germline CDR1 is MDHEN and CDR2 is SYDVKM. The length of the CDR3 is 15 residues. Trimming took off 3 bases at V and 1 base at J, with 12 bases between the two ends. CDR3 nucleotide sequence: TGTGCCAGCAGTTTGTCGCGGGAAGGCCAAGAGACCCAGTACTTC. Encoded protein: CASSLSREGQETQYF.

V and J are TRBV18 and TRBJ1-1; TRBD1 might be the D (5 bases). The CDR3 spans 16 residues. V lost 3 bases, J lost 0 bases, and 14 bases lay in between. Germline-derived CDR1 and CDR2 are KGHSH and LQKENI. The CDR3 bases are TGTGCCAGCTCACCTCTCAGGGAATACATGAACACTGAAGCTTTCTTT. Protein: CASSPLREYMNTEAFF.

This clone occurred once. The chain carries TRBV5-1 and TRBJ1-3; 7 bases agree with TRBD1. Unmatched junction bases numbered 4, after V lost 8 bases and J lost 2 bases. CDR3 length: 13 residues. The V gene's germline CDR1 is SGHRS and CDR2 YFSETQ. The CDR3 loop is CASQTGPGNTIYF. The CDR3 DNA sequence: TGCGCCAGTCAGACAGGGCCTGGAAACACCATATATTTT.

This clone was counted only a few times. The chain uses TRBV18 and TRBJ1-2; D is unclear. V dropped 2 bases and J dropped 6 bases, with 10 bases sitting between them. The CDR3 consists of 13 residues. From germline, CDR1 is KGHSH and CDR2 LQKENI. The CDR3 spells CASSPSQGNGYTF. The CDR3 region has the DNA TGTGCCAGCTCACCAAGTCAAGGGAATGGCTACACCTTC. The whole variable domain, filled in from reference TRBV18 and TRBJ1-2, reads NAGVMQNPRHLVRRRGQEARLRCSPMKGHSHVYWYRQLPEEGLKFMVYLQKENIIDESGMPKERFSAEFPKEGPSILRIQQVVRGDSAAYFCASSPSQGNGYTFGSGTRLTVV.

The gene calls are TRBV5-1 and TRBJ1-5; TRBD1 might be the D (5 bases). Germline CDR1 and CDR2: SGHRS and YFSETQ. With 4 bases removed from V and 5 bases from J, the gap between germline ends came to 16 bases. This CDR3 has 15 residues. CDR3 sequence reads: CASSLTAGKHQPQHF. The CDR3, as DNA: TGCGCCAGCAGCCTAACGGCAGGGAAACATCAGCCCCAGCATTTT.

The CDR3 loop is CAISEVGVDTEAFF. DNA for the CDR3: TGTGCCATCAGTGAGGTGGGGGTCGACACTGAAGCTTTCTTT. The gene calls are TRBV10-3 and TRBJ1-1; the D gene is possibly TRBD1 (5 bases). Deletions cut 2 bases from V and 3 bases from J, with 10 bases between. The CDR3 has 14 amino acids. Germline values: CDR1 ENHRY, CDR2 SYGVKD.

CDR3 sequence (DNA): TGTGCCAGCAACTTCCGGGACTCCGGCAATGAGCAGTTCTTC. It encodes CASNFRDSGNEQFF. J is TRBJ2-1 and V is TRBV7-2, with D maybe TRBD2 (6 bases). CDR3 size: 14 residues. The germline V and J ends were trimmed by 7 bases and 6 bases, with 16 bases remaining between them. Germline V CDR1 and CDR2: SGHTA, FQGNSA.

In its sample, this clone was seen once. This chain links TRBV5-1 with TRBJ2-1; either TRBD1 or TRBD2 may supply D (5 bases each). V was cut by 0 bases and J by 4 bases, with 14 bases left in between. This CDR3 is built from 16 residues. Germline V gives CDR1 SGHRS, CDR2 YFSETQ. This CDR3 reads CASSLGRDGEYNEQFF. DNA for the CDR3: TGCGCCAGCAGCTTGGGTAGGGACGGCGAATACAATGAGCAGTTCTTC.

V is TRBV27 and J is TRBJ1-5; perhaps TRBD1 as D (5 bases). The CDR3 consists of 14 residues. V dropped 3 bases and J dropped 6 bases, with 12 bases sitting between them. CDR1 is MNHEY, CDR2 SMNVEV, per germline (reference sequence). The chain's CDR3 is CASSFRGRTQPQHF. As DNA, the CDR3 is TGTGCCAGCAGTTTTCGGGGCAGGACTCAGCCCCAGCATTTT.